This T cell receptor (beta chain) comes out of a study of shared clonotypes between healthy human individuals. Assay used: immunoSEQ multiplex PCR; TCRdb lists only in-frame clones, some missing. The sample has roughly 1,100,000 clones, about 77% seen once. CDR1 SEHNR and CDR2 FQNEAQ come from the germline V gene (reference sequence). The V end was cut by 6 bases, the J end by 7 bases, with 16 bases between. The CDR3 loop spans 15 amino acids. Memory CD4+ cells were the fraction left after CD45RA+ naive selection. This sequence originates from a man between 18 and 35 years old in good health. Sequencing was performed on memory CD4+ T cells sorted from blood. Specified subset: CD45RA-negative fraction. This chain links TRBV7-9 with TRBJ1-6; D perhaps matches TRBD1 (5 bases). The chain's CDR3 is CASSPREWGNSPLHF. CDR3 in DNA: TGTGCCAGCAGTCCCCGAGAGTGGGGCAATTCACCCCTCCACTTT. Filled out from reference TRBV7-9 and TRBJ1-6, the complete variable domain reads DTGVSQNPRHKITKRGQNVTFRCDPISEHNRLYWYRQTLGQGPEFLTYFQNEAQLEKSRLLSDRFSAERPKGSFSTLEIQRTEQGDSAMYLCASSPREWGNSPLHFGNGTRLTVT.